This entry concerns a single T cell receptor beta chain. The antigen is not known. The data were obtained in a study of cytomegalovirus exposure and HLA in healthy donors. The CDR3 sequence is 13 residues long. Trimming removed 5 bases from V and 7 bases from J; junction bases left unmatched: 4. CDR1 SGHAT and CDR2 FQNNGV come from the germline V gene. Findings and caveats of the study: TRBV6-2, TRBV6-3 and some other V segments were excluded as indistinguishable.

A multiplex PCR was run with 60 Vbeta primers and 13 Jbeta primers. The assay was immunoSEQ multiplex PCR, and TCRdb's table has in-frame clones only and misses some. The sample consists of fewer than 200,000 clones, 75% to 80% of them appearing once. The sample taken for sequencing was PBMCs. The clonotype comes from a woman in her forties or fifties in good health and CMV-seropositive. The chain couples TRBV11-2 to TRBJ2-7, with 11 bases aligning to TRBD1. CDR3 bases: TGTGCCAGCAGCGGACAGGGGGCGGGGGAGCAGTACTTC. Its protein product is CASSGQGAGEQYF.